A single sample gave rise to the 22 T cell receptor beta chains below, sequenced in a study of cytotoxic CD8 clonotypes in ibrutinib-treated CLL. Clones were sequenced by immunoSEQ multiplex PCR, and TCRdb holds only the in-frame ones, with some missing. This repertoire shows more than 200,000 clones, around three quarters found once; its top ten account for about 16%. The sample consisted of PBMCs, taken after 24 months of ibrutinib treatment. These receptors originate from a human donor with chronic lymphocytic leukemia.

The chain uses TRBV29-1 and TRBJ2-1; D ambiguous. The CDR3 runs 13 residues. The germline V gene has CDR1 SQVTM and CDR2 ANQGSEA. V was cut by 3 bases and J by 3 bases, with 9 bases left in between. As DNA, the CDR3 is TGCAGCGTTGACAGCCAGCACTACAATGAGCAGTTCTTC. Protein sequence: CSVDSQHYNEQFF.

This clone has a handful of counts. The chain employs TRBV27 and TRBJ2-3; 11 positions match TRBD2. The CDR3 consists of 13 residues. Germline-derived CDR1 and CDR2 are MNHEY and SMNVEV (reference sequence). The J segment lost 5 bases and the V segment lost 7 bases, leaving 2 bases of the junction unmatched. CDR3 nucleotide sequence: TGTGCCAGCACTGGACTAGCGGGAGATACGCAGTATTTT. This encodes CASTGLAGDTQYF.

The chain links TRBV19 to TRBJ2-7; TRBD2 might be the D (6 bases). Germline loops: CDR1 LNHDA, CDR2 SQIVND (reference sequence). V gave up 4 bases and J gave up 7 bases, with 11 bases separating them. This CDR3 has 12 residues. Written as DNA, the CDR3 is TGTGCCAGTAGTAGCGGGGCTCGGGAGCAGTACTTC. Its translation: CASSSGAREQYF.

The chain uses TRBV7-2 and TRBJ2-1, with a possible D match to TRBD2 (6 bases). CDR1 and CDR2 (germline): SGHTA, FQGNSA. Trimming took 5 bases from V and 9 from J, leaving 17 bases between them. The CDR3 is made up of 14 amino acids. Written as DNA, the CDR3 is TGTGCCAGCAGCCTCCTAGGAGGGCCCAGTGAGCAGTTCTTC. Translation gives CASSLLGGPSEQFF. The variable domain in full, completed from reference TRBV7-2 and TRBJ2-1, reads GAGVSQSPSNKVTEKGKDVELRCDPISGHTALYWYRQSLGQGLEFLIYFQGNSAPDKSGLPSDRFSAERTGGSVSTLTIQRTQQEDSAVYLCASSLLGGPSEQFFGPGTRLTVL.

This clone has a single count. The chain uses TRBV4-2 and TRBJ2-3; 7 bases align to TRBD2. J was trimmed by 2 bases and V by 5 bases; bases with no gene match: 7. Germline V lookup: CDR1 LGHNA, CDR2 YNFKEQ. The length of the CDR3 is 15 residues. The CDR3 sequence is CASSGRATDTDTQYF. DNA of the CDR3: TGTGCCAGCAGCGGGAGGGCCACGGACACAGATACGCAGTATTTT.

This clone turned up a few times. This sequence joins TRBV2 and TRBJ2-7; D is ambiguous. V was shortened by 8 bases and J by 6 bases, with 17 bases between the two germline ends. The CDR3 covers 13 residues. Germline CDR1 reads SNHLY; CDR2 reads FYNNEI. The DNA for the CDR3 is TGTGCCAGCGGTCTAGACCTCACGGGCGAGCAGTACTTC. Its translation is CASGLDLTGEQYF.

This clone was observed a few times. The gene calls are TRBV7-9 and TRBJ1-2, with TRBD1 as a possible D gene (5 bases). The CDR3 has 15 residues. The V end lost 2 bases, the J end lost 4 bases, and 14 bases lay between the germline ends. Germline lookup yields CDR1 SEHNR and CDR2 FQNEAQ (reference sequence). In DNA form, the CDR3 reads TGTGCCAGCAGCTTATTGGGGACTGAGACCTATGGCTACACCTTC. Encoded protein: CASSLLGTETYGYTF. The full variable domain, with the rest looked up from reference TRBV7-9 and TRBJ1-2, is DTGVSQNPRHKITKRGQNVTFRCDPISEHNRLYWYRQTLGQGPEFLTYFQNEAQLEKSRLLSDRFSAERPKGSFSTLEIQRTEQGDSAMYLCASSLLGTETYGYTFGSGTRLTVV.

This chain links TRBV30 with TRBJ2-3; 10 positions match TRBD1. J gave up 3 bases and V 3 bases, and 12 bases lay outside the gene matches. The CDR3 covers 17 residues. Looked up from germline, CDR1 is GTSNPN and CDR2 is SVGIG (reference sequence). CDR3: CAWRFRFGQGVTDTQYF. CDR3 bases: TGTGCCTGGAGATTCAGGTTCGGACAGGGGGTGACAGATACGCAGTATTTT.

This clone was seen a few times. The chain joins TRBV5-1 to TRBJ2-1, with TRBD1 matching 7 bases. The CDR3 is 14 amino acids. CDR1 is SGHRS and CDR2 is YFSETQ in the germline V gene. V lost 0 bases to trimming and J lost 9 bases; unmatched junction nucleotides: 6. The CDR3 nucleotides read TGCGCCAGCAGCTTGGAACAGGGGCGGACTGAGCAGTTCTTC. Its translation is CASSLEQGRTEQFF.

This rearrangement joins TRBV10-3 to TRBJ2-7, with 9 bases fitting TRBD1. CDR1 is ENHRY, CDR2 SYGVKD, per germline. The CDR3 length is 12 residues. The trim removed 11 bases at V and 4 bases at J, leaving 6 bases unmatched. The CDR3 region has the DNA TGTGCCGTCGGGACAGGGATTTACGAGCAGTACTTC. Translated, it gives CAVGTGIYEQYF.

This clone has only a few counts. V and J are TRBV28 and TRBJ2-1; 10 bases are a match to TRBD1. The CDR3 totals 15 residues. Germline V gene lookup returns CDR1 MDHEN and CDR2 SYDVKM. The ends lost 5 bases at V and 8 bases at J; junction bases unmatched: 9. The CDR3 is CASSTRQGADYEQFF. CDR3 DNA: TGTGCCAGCAGTACGAGACAGGGGGCGGATTATGAGCAGTTCTTC.

V gene TRBV9 combines with J gene TRBJ2-7; D is ambiguous. Deletions cut 4 bases from V and 0 bases from J, with 11 bases between. The CDR3 covers 14 residues. Germline lookup yields CDR1 SGDLS and CDR2 YYNGEE. Here the CDR3 reads CASSNGLSSYEQYF. DNA of the CDR3: TGTGCCAGCAGCAACGGGCTCAGCTCCTACGAGCAGTACTTC.

J is TRBJ2-5 and V is TRBV27; 7 nucleotides match TRBD1. CDR1 and CDR2 (germline): MNHEY, SMNVEV (reference sequence). Trimming at V came to 1 base and at J to 1 base, leaving 9 bases not matched to a gene. CDR3 length: 17 amino acids. The CDR3 DNA reads TGTGCCAGCAGTTTATACCGACAGGGTGGGTCCCAAGAGACCCAGTACTTC. Its protein is CASSLYRQGGSQETQYF.

V and J are TRBV5-1 and TRBJ2-3; D unclear. Germline V gene data show CDR1 as SGHRS and CDR2 as YFSETQ. This CDR3 comprises 13 residues. V was cut by 1 base and J by 3 bases, with 6 bases left in between. CDR3 residues: CASSLPLTDTQYF. CDR3 bases: TGCGCCAGCAGCTTGCCACTAACAGATACGCAGTATTTT.

This clone has only a few counts. The V and J genes are TRBV5-4 and TRBJ2-7; TRBD2 aligns across 7 bases. Germline CDR1 reads SGHNT; CDR2 reads YYREEE (reference sequence). This CDR3 contains 15 residues. The V gene end was trimmed by 6 bases and the J gene end by 0 bases; junction bases not matched to a gene: 9. In DNA form, the CDR3 reads TGTGCCAGCACCACGGAAGGCGGGAGCTCCTACGAGCAGTACTTC. Its protein product is CASTTEGGSSYEQYF. The complete variable domain, with remaining parts taken from reference TRBV5-4 and TRBJ2-7, reads ETGVTQSPTHLIKTRGQQVTLRCSSQSGHNTVSWYQQALGQGPQFIFQYYREEENGRGNFPPRFSGLQFPNYSSELNVNALELDDSALYLCASTTEGGSSYEQYFGPGTRLTVT.

The CDR3 is CASNPRLRRETPHEQFF. CDR3 nucleotides: TGTGCCAGCAACCCCCGTCTCCGGCGGGAGACTCCCCATGAGCAGTTCTTC. The chain combines TRBV28 with TRBJ2-1; 7 bases fit TRBD2. The J segment lost 8 bases and the V segment lost 7 bases, leaving 20 bases of the junction unmatched. CDR3 length: 17 residues. The germline V gene has CDR1 MDHEN and CDR2 SYDVKM.

The V gene is TRBV5-1, the J gene TRBJ2-3, with a tentative D call TRBD2 (5 bases). From germline, CDR1 is SGHRS and CDR2 YFSETQ. The V end lost 2 bases, the J end lost 3 bases, and 7 bases lay between the germline ends. This CDR3 contains 13 residues. The CDR3 sequence is CASSLEGTDTQYF. CDR3 sequence (DNA): TGCGCCAGCAGCTTAGAGGGAACAGATACGCAGTATTTT.

This chain uses TRBV11-2 with TRBJ2-3; TRBD1 matches at 9 bases. The J segment lost 6 bases and the V segment lost 4 bases, leaving 5 bases of the junction unmatched. The CDR3 has 14 residues. Germline V gives CDR1 SGHAT, CDR2 FQNNGV. The CDR3 sequence: CASSSVTGGDTQYF. In DNA, the CDR3 is TGTGCCAGCAGCTCAGTAACAGGGGGCGATACGCAGTATTTT.

DNA for the CDR3: TGCGCCAACAACCGGGACAGCGTCGTCGACGAGCAGTACTTC. This sequence encodes CANNRDSVVDEQYF. This rearrangement joins TRBV10-1 to TRBJ2-7; 7 bases line up with TRBD1. The CDR3 has 14 residues. Looked up from germline, CDR1 is WNHNN and CDR2 is SYGVQD (reference sequence). Trimming removed 10 bases from V and 5 bases from J; junction bases left unmatched: 14.

V and J are TRBV5-6 and TRBJ2-1; D uncertain. The germline V and J ends were trimmed by 2 bases and 9 bases, with 6 bases remaining between them. The length of the CDR3 is 11 residues. Germline CDR1 and CDR2: SGHDT and YYEEEE. CDR3 region: CASSLRVEQFF. CDR3 nucleotide sequence: TGTGCCAGCAGCTTAAGGGTTGAGCAGTTCTTC.

The CDR3 coding sequence is TGTGCCAGCAGTTTATCTCAGGTGAACACTGAAGCTTTCTTT. Translation: CASSLSQVNTEAFF. The chain links TRBV28 to TRBJ1-1; no reliable D call. V was cut by 1 base and J by 0 bases, with 6 bases left in between. The CDR3 has 14 residues. CDR1 MDHEN and CDR2 SYDVKM come from the germline V gene.

The rearrangement links TRBV20-1 to TRBJ2-7; possible D gene TRBD1, 5 bases. The V end lost 4 bases, the J end lost 6 bases, and 10 bases lay between the germline ends. Germline V gives CDR1 DFQATT, CDR2 SNEGSKA (reference sequence). The CDR3 extends over 11 amino acids. CDR3 in DNA: TGCAGTGCTATTACAGGACCCGAGCAGTACTTC. Its translation is CSAITGPEQYF.